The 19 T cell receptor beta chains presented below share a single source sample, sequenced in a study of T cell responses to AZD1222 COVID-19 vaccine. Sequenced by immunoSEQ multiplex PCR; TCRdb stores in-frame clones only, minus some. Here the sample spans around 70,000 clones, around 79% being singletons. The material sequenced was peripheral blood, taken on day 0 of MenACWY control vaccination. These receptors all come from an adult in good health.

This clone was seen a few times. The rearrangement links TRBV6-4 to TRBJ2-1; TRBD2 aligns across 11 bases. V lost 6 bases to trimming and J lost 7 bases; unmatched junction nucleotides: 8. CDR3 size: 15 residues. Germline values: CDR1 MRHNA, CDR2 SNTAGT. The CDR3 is CASSAFSGGANEQFF. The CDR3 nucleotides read TGTGCCAGCAGCGCCTTTAGCGGGGGGGCGAATGAGCAGTTCTTC.

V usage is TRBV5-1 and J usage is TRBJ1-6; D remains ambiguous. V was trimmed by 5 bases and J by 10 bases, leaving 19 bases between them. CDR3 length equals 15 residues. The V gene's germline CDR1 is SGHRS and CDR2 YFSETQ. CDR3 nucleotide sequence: TGCGCCAGCAGACCCCTAGACGGTGGAGAATCACCCCTCCACTTT. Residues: CASRPLDGGESPLHF.

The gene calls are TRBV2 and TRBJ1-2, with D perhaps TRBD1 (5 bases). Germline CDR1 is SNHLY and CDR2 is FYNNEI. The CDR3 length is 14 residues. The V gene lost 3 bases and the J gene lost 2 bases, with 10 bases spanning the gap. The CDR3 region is CASSEGGENYGYTF. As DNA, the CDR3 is TGTGCCAGCAGTGAGGGAGGGGAAAACTATGGCTACACCTTC.

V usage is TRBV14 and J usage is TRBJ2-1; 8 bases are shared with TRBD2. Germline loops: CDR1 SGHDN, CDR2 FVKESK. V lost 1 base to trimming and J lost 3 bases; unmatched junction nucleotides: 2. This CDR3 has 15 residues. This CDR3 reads CASSQGLALYNEQFF. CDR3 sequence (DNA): TGTGCCAGCAGCCAAGGACTAGCGCTCTACAATGAGCAGTTCTTC.

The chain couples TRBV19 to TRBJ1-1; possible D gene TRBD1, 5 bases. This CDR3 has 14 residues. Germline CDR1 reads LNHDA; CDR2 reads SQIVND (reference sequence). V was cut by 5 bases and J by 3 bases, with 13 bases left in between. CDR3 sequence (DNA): TGTGCCAGTAGTTCTGGGGGGAGTCACACTGAAGCTTTCTTT. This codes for CASSSGGSHTEAFF.

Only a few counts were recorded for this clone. CDR3 loop: CASSLRASRRYTF. As DNA, the CDR3 is TGTGCCAGCAGTTTAAGGGCATCCAGGCGCTACACCTTC. The V gene is TRBV28, the J gene TRBJ1-2, with D uncertain. The CDR3 has 13 residues. V shed 2 bases and J shed 9 bases, with 13 bases lying between them. Germline V lookup: CDR1 MDHEN, CDR2 SYDVKM.

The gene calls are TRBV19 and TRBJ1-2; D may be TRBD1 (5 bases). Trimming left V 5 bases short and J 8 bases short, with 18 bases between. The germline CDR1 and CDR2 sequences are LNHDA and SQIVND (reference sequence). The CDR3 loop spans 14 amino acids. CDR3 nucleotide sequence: TGTGCCAGTAGTTTGCAGGGAAGCAGGAACGGCTACACCTTC. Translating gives CASSLQGSRNGYTF.

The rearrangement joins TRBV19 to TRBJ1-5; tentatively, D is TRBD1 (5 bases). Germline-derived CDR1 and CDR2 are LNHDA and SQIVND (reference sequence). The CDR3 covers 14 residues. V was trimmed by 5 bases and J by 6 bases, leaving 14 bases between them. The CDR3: CASSEVRGSQPQHF. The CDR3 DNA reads TGTGCCAGTAGTGAGGTCCGGGGGAGTCAGCCCCAGCATTTT.

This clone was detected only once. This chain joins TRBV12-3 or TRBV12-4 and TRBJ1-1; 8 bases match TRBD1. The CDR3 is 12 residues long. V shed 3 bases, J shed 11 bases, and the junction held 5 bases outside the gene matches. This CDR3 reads CASSLRTGKAFF. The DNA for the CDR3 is TGTGCCAGCAGTTTGCGGACAGGGAAGGCTTTCTTT.

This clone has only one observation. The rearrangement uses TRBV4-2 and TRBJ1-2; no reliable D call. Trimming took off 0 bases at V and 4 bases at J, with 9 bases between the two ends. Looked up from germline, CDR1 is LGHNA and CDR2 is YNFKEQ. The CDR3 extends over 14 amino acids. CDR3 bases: TGTGCCAGCAGCCAAGAGACACAGTCCTATGGCTACACCTTC. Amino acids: CASSQETQSYGYTF.

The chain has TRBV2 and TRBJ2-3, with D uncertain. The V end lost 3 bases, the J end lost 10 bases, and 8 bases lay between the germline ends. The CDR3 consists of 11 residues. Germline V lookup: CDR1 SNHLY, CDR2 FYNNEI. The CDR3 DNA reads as TGTGCCAGCAGTGACGGTGTTCCGCAGTATTTT. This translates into CASSDGVPQYF.

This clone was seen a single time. CDR3 coding DNA: TGTGCCAGTAGTATTACAGGGGGCCAAGAGACCCAGTACTTC. Amino acids: CASSITGGQETQYF. The rearrangement joins TRBV19 to TRBJ2-5; 8 nucleotides align to TRBD1. Germline V gene lookup returns CDR1 LNHDA and CDR2 SQIVND (reference sequence). With 3 bases clipped from V and 1 base from J, the junction kept 1 base outside the gene matches. This CDR3 is 14 amino acids long.

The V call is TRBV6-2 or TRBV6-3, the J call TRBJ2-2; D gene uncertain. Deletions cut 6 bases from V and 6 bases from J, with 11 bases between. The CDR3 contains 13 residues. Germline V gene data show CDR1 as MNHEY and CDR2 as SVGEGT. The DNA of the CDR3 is TGTGCCAGCAGCCGCTTAGTTGCCGGGGAGCTGTTTTTT. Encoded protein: CASSRLVAGELFF.

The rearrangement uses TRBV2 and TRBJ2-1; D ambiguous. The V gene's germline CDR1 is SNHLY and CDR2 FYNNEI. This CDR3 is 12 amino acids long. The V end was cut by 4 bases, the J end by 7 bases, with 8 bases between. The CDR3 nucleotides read TGTGCCAGCAGTGTTCGAGTAAATGAGCAGTTCTTC. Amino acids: CASSVRVNEQFF.

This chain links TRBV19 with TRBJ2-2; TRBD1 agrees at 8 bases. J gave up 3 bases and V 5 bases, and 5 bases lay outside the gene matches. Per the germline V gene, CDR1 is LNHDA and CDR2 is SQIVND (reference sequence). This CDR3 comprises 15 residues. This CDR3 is CASSPTGADTGELFF. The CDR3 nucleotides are TGTGCCAGTAGTCCGACAGGGGCGGACACCGGGGAGCTGTTTTTT.

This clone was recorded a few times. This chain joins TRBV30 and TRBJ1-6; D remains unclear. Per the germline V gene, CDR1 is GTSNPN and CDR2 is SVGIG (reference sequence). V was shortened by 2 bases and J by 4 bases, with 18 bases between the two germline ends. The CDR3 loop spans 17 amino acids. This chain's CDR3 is CAWSYTWQETYNSPLHF. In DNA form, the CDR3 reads TGTGCCTGGAGTTATACTTGGCAGGAGACTTATAATTCACCCCTCCACTTT. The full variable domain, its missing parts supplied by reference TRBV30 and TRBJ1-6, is SQTIHQWPATLVQPVGSPLSLECTVEGTSNPNLYWYRQAAGRGLQLLFYSVGIGQISSEVPQNLSASRPQDRQFILSSKKLLLSDSGFYLCAWSYTWQETYNSPLHFGNGTRLTVT.

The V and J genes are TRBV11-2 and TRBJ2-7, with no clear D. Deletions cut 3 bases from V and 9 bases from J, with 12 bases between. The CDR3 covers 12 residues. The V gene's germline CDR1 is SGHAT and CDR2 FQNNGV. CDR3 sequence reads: CASSFRSTRQYF. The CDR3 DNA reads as TGTGCCAGCAGCTTTCGTAGTACTCGGCAGTACTTC.

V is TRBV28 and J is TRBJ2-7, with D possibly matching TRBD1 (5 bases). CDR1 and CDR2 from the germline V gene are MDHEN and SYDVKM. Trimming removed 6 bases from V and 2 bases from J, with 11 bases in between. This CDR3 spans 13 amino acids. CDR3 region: CASSTGYPYEQYF. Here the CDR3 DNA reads TGTGCCAGCAGCACAGGATATCCCTACGAGCAGTACTTC.

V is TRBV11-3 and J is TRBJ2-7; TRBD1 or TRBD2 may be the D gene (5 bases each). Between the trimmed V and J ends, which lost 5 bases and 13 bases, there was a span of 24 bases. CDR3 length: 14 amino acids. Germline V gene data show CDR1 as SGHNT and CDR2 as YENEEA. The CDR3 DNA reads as TGTGCCAGCAGCCCCTCGGGATATGGGGCCCTCATTTACTTC. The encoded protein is CASSPSGYGALIYF. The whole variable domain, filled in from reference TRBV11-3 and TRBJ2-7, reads EAGVVQSPRYKIIEKKQPVAFWCNPISGHNTLYWYLQNLGQGPELLIRYENEEAVDDSQLPKDRFSAERLKGVDSTLKIQPAELGDSAVYLCASSPSGYGALIYFGPGTRLTVT.